This T cell receptor (beta chain) stems from a study of persistence of HIV-infected CD4 T cells. This clone was counted between two and nine times. Its antigen is not known. Cells were stimulated with overlapping HIV-1 Gag 15-mer peptides. Sorted nonresponding memory CD4+ T cells were CD40L-negative, CD69-negative, CD45RO-high. The CDR3 has 16 residues. The junction had 8 bases not matched to a gene; V was cut back by 5 bases and J by 0 bases. Germline V gene lookup returns CDR1 MNHNY and CDR2 SVGAGI (reference sequence). Sequencing used immunoSEQ version 4 in survey mode. Clones were sequenced by immunoSEQ multiplex PCR, and TCRdb holds only the in-frame ones, with some missing. The sample contains around 60,000 clones, less than 85% of which appear only once.

The specimen comprised CD4+ T cells sorted from PBMCs after approximately 19-hour stimulation, sampled from a patient who received antiretroviral therapy. This chain joins TRBV6-6 and TRBJ1-1, with 8 bases lining up with TRBD1. The receptor comes from an adult man with HIV who was CMV-seropositive. CDR3 sequence: CASSTRTGNMNTEAFF. The CDR3 bases are TGTGCCAGCAGTACTAGGACAGGGAACATGAACACTGAAGCTTTCTTT.